The rows below give T cell receptor beta chains drawn from one sample of a study of cytomegalovirus exposure and HLA in healthy donors. The repertoire was sequenced with immunoSEQ multiplex PCR; TCRdb's copy has only in-frame clones and lacks some. The data show 150,000 to 200,000 clones, just over 70% seen once. Sequencing used PBMCs. The receptors derive from a man aged 18 to 29 in good health and CMV-seropositive. Each CDR3 is given with its conserved first and last residue. The order of the fields is clone size, V gene, J gene, D gene, CDR3 protein, CDR3 DNA. The D gene is left open where the match is weak. Size tells how often a clone was seen (once, few, many) or the class of an expanded clone, and some rows leave it out.

size: NA
V: TRBV28
J: TRBJ1-5
D: NA
CDR3: CASSFIGVGQPQHF
DNA: TGTGCCAGCAGTTTCATAGGGGTTGGGCAGCCCCAGCATTTT

size: NA
V: TRBV28
J: TRBJ2-3
D: TRBD1
CDR3: CASSRNRGHTQYF
DNA: TGTGCCAGCAGCCGTAACAGGGGGCATACGCAGTATTTT

size: few
V: TRBV4-2
J: TRBJ1-6
D: NA
CDR3: CASSQVGGGRNSPLHF
DNA: TGTGCCAGCAGCCAAGTTGGTGGGGGCAGGAATTCACCCCTCCACTTT

size: once
V: TRBV9
J: TRBJ2-3
D: TRBD2
CDR3: CASSFTSVGDTQYF
DNA: TGTGCCAGCAGCTTCACTAGCGTGGGAGATACGCAGTATTTT

size: NA
V: TRBV29-1
J: TRBJ1-2
D: NA
CDR3: CSVTTVNYGYTF
DNA: TGCAGCGTTACGACAGTAAACTATGGCTACACCTTC

size: NA
V: TRBV18
J: TRBJ1-5
D: NA
CDR3: CASSPPVSLGTDQPQHF
DNA: TGTGCCAGCTCACCACCGGTTTCCCTTGGCACCGATCAGCCCCAGCATTTT

size: few
V: TRBV2
J: TRBJ1-3
D: NA
CDR3: CASSSSSGNTIYF
DNA: TGTGCCAGCAGTTCGAGCTCTGGAAACACCATATATTTT

size: NA
V: TRBV5-1
J: TRBJ1-3
D: NA
CDR3: CASSFGTPGNTIYF
DNA: TGCGCCAGCAGCTTCGGGACTCCTGGAAACACCATATATTTT

size: NA
V: TRBV30
J: TRBJ2-3
D: NA
CDR3: CAWRDRLSTDTQYF
DNA: TGTGCCTGGAGGGACAGACTTAGCACAGATACGCAGTATTTT

size: NA
V: TRBV14
J: TRBJ2-3
D: NA
CDR3: CASSQELTDTDTQYF
DNA: TGTGCCAGCAGCCAAGAGCTTACAGACACAGATACGCAGTATTTT

size: NA
V: TRBV27
J: TRBJ1-2
D: NA
CDR3: CASSQGRGELGGYTF
DNA: TGTGCCAGCAGCCAAGGCCGGGGAGAGTTGGGTGGCTACACCTTC

size: NA
V: TRBV13
J: TRBJ2-5
D: NA
CDR3: CASSAGIYTDQETQYF
DNA: TGTGCCAGCAGCGCCGGGATTTATACCGATCAAGAGACCCAGTACTTC

size: NA
V: TRBV11-2
J: TRBJ1-3
D: NA
CDR3: CASSLGASGNTIYF
DNA: TGTGCCAGCAGCTTGGGGGCCTCTGGAAACACCATATATTTT

size: NA
V: TRBV6-6
J: TRBJ1-4
D: TRBD1
CDR3: CASSQTGGYEKLFF
DNA: TGTGCCAGCAGCCAGACAGGGGGCTATGAAAAACTGTTTTTT

size: NA
V: TRBV9
J: TRBJ2-1
D: NA
CDR3: CASSPRINNEQFF
DNA: TGTGCCAGCAGCCCCAGGATCAACAATGAGCAGTTCTTC

size: NA
V: TRBV6-5
J: TRBJ2-3
D: NA
CDR3: CASRSHRDTDTQYF
DNA: TGTGCCAGCAGGTCCCACCGAGACACAGATACGCAGTATTTT

size: NA
V: TRBV7-9
J: TRBJ1-4
D: TRBD1
CDR3: CSSSSRTGPQQNEKLFF
DNA: TGTTCCAGCAGCTCTAGGACAGGACCTCAACAGAATGAAAAACTGTTTTTT

size: NA
V: TRBV5-6
J: TRBJ1-2
D: NA
CDR3: CASSPTGLLGYTF
DNA: TGTGCCAGCAGCCCTACAGGTCTTCTCGGCTACACCTTC

size: NA
V: TRBV10-2
J: TRBJ2-2
D: NA
CDR3: CATKQGANTGELFF
DNA: TGCGCCACCAAACAGGGAGCGAACACCGGGGAGCTGTTTTTT

size: NA
V: TRBV7-2
J: TRBJ1-1
D: TRBD1
CDR3: CASSLVTGGFTEAFF
DNA: TGTGCCAGCAGCTTAGTAACAGGGGGCTTTACTGAAGCTTTCTTT

size: NA
V: TRBV6-1
J: TRBJ1-4
D: TRBD1
CDR3: CASSERQGVLFF
DNA: TGTGCCAGCAGTGAAAGACAGGGTGTACTGTTTTTT

size: NA
V: TRBV19
J: TRBJ2-2
D: NA
CDR3: CASSISTGELFF
DNA: TGTGCCAGTAGTATCAGTACCGGGGAGCTGTTTTTT

size: NA
V: TRBV6-6
J: TRBJ2-5
D: TRBD2
CDR3: CASSYSSGALVQYF
DNA: TGTGCCAGCAGTTACTCGAGCGGGGCGCTAGTCCAGTACTTC

size: NA
V: TRBV5-1
J: TRBJ2-2
D: TRBD2
CDR3: CASSLDGLAGGTGELFF
DNA: TGCGCCAGCAGCTTGGATGGACTAGCGGGAGGGACCGGGGAGCTGTTTTTT

size: NA
V: TRBV19
J: TRBJ2-1
D: TRBD2
CDR3: CATLSGGYNEQFF
DNA: TGTGCCACCCTTAGCGGGGGGTACAATGAGCAGTTCTTC

size: once
V: TRBV5-1
J: TRBJ2-3
D: TRBD2
CDR3: CASSASSGGTHTQYF
DNA: TGCGCCAGCAGCGCCTCTAGCGGGGGGACCCATACGCAGTATTTT

size: NA
V: TRBV25-1
J: TRBJ1-2
D: TRBD1
CDR3: CASSGGTGDPINYGYTF
DNA: TGTGCCAGCAGTGGAGGGACAGGGGACCCTATTAACTATGGCTACACCTTC

size: NA
V: TRBV30
J: TRBJ1-5
D: NA
CDR3: CAWCRGGNQPQHF
DNA: TGTGCCTGGTGCAGGGGAGGCAATCAGCCCCAGCATTTT

size: once
V: TRBV5-1
J: TRBJ1-1
D: NA
CDR3: CASSGPRTAEAFF
DNA: TGCGCCAGCAGCGGGCCTAGGACAGCTGAAGCTTTCTTT

size: few
V: TRBV15
J: TRBJ1-2
D: NA
CDR3: CATSRAPTGDGYTF
DNA: TGTGCCACCAGCAGAGCCCCGACGGGGGATGGCTACACCTTC

size: once
V: TRBV2
J: TRBJ1-2
D: NA
CDR3: CASSSGYGYTF
DNA: TGTGCCAGCAGTTCCGGCTATGGCTACACCTTC

size: NA
V: TRBV6-1
J: TRBJ1-2
D: NA
CDR3: CASSEGYTGGYGYTF
DNA: TGTGCCAGCAGTGAAGGTTATACAGGCGGCTATGGCTACACCTTC

size: NA
V: TRBV11-2
J: TRBJ1-2
D: TRBD1
CDR3: CASSFGGQGNGYTF
DNA: TGTGCCAGCAGCTTCGGGGGACAGGGAAATGGCTACACCTTC

size: few
V: TRBV7-8
J: TRBJ2-5
D: TRBD1
CDR3: CASSPLGQQETQYF
DNA: TGTGCCAGCAGCCCCCTGGGACAGCAAGAGACCCAGTACTTC

size: NA
V: TRBV30
J: TRBJ1-5
D: TRBD1
CDR3: CAWSVTGGSQPQHF
DNA: TGTGCCTGGTCTGTAACAGGGGGTAGTCAGCCCCAGCATTTT

size: few
V: TRBV29-1
J: TRBJ1-1
D: TRBD1
CDR3: CSVEGTVLTEAFF
DNA: TGCAGCGTTGAGGGGACAGTCTTAACTGAAGCTTTCTTT

size: NA
V: TRBV5-1
J: TRBJ2-5
D: NA
CDR3: CASSLRGAGIQETQYF
DNA: TGCGCCAGCAGCTTGCGAGGGGCGGGGATTCAAGAGACCCAGTACTTC

size: NA
V: TRBV15
J: TRBJ2-2
D: NA
CDR3: CATSRDHSGAGELFF
DNA: TGTGCCACCAGCAGAGATCATTCGGGGGCCGGGGAGCTGTTTTTT

size: NA
V: TRBV9
J: TRBJ1-1
D: TRBD1
CDR3: CASRGDSLEAFF
DNA: TGTGCCAGCAGGGGGGACAGCCTTGAAGCTTTCTTT

size: NA
V: TRBV6-5
J: TRBJ2-1
D: TRBD2
CDR3: CASSYSRLAEYEQFF
DNA: TGTGCCAGCAGTTACTCTCGACTAGCGGAGTATGAGCAGTTCTTC

size: NA
V: TRBV5-6
J: TRBJ2-3
D: NA
CDR3: CASSFLTDTQYF
DNA: TGTGCCAGCAGCTTCTTAACAGATACGCAGTATTTT

size: NA
V: TRBV4-2
J: TRBJ1-1
D: TRBD1
CDR3: CASSQERTGGPREAFF
DNA: TGTGCCAGCAGCCAAGAGCGGACAGGGGGCCCGCGGGAGGCTTTCTTT

size: NA
V: TRBV9
J: TRBJ2-1
D: TRBD1
CDR3: CASSPRQGGNEQFF
DNA: TGTGCCAGCAGCCCCCGACAGGGGGGCAATGAGCAGTTCTTC

size: NA
V: TRBV11-1
J: TRBJ1-1
D: NA
CDR3: CASSHRWDTEAFF
DNA: TGTGCCAGCAGCCACAGGTGGGACACTGAAGCTTTCTTT

size: NA
V: TRBV19
J: TRBJ1-1
D: NA
CDR3: CASTLPRGTEAFF
DNA: TGTGCCAGTACCCTTCCGCGGGGGACTGAAGCTTTCTTT

size: NA
V: TRBV6-5
J: TRBJ2-3
D: NA
CDR3: CASSYTKSRDTQYF
DNA: TGTGCCAGCAGTTACACTAAGAGCCGGGATACGCAGTATTTT

size: NA
V: TRBV7-9
J: TRBJ2-2
D: NA
CDR3: CASSLEGTGSEELFF
DNA: TGTGCCAGCAGCTTGGAGGGGACCGGGTCGGAGGAGCTGTTTTTT

size: NA
V: TRBV11-1
J: TRBJ2-1
D: TRBD1
CDR3: CASSLGQGLYNEQFF
DNA: TGTGCCAGCAGCTTAGGACAGGGGTTATACAATGAGCAGTTCTTC

size: NA
V: TRBV7-6
J: TRBJ1-5
D: TRBD1
CDR3: CASSARGTGNQPQHF
DNA: TGTGCCAGCAGCGCCCGAGGGACAGGGAATCAGCCCCAGCATTTT

size: NA
V: TRBV19
J: TRBJ1-5
D: NA
CDR3: CASSRGNQPQHF
DNA: TGTGCCAGTAGTAGAGGCAATCAGCCCCAGCATTTT

size: NA
V: TRBV9
J: TRBJ1-2
D: NA
CDR3: CASSVGAQANYGYTF
DNA: TGTGCCAGCAGCGTAGGGGCCCAAGCCAACTATGGCTACACCTTC

size: NA
V: TRBV7-8
J: TRBJ2-5
D: NA
CDR3: CASSLVSRGETQYF
DNA: TGTGCCAGCAGCTTAGTCTCCAGGGGAGAGACCCAGTACTTC

size: NA
V: TRBV19
J: TRBJ1-5
D: NA
CDR3: CASTSDRYSNQPQHF
DNA: NA

size: once
V: TRBV5-1
J: TRBJ2-2
D: TRBD2
CDR3: CASSLSGTTGELFF
DNA: TGCGCCAGCAGCTTAAGCGGGACCACCGGGGAGCTGTTTTTT

size: NA
V: TRBV6-1
J: TRBJ2-2
D: NA
CDR3: CASSEAPHTGELFF
DNA: TGTGCCAGCAGTGAGGCCCCTCACACCGGGGAGCTGTTTTTT

size: few
V: TRBV13
J: TRBJ2-1
D: NA
CDR3: CASSFGGSYNEQFF
DNA: TGTGCCAGCAGCTTTGGGGGGAGTTACAATGAGCAGTTCTTC

size: NA
V: TRBV11-2
J: TRBJ1-3
D: NA
CDR3: CASSLGWTAGNTIYF
DNA: TGTGCCAGCAGCTTAGGATGGACAGCTGGAAACACCATATATTTT